This is a list of T cell receptor beta chains from one sample in a study of blood T cells in healthy people across ages. TCRdb re-called the 5' RACE reads with MiXCR, one entry per CDR3 protein. The table lists about 1.8 million distinct CDR3 sequences, around half of them singletons. Sequencing was done on a sample of blood. These receptors originate from a middle-aged woman in good health. Both conserved end residues are part of each CDR3. The D gene is left open where the match is weak. Where a row states a size, it is once, few, many or the class of an expanded clone; other rows omit it.

j_gene: TRBJ2-5; abundance: NA; v_gene: TRBV12-3/TRBV12-4; d_gene: TRBD2; CDR3nt: TGTGCCAGCAGCGACACCGAACCGTGGGGGGGCCAAGAGACCCAGTACTTC; CDR3aa: CASSDTEPWGGQETQYF
j_gene: TRBJ2-1; abundance: NA; v_gene: TRBV29-1; d_gene: NA; CDR3nt: TGCAGCGTTGGTGGGGGTATAGGGTCCTACAATGAGCAGTTCTTC; CDR3aa: CSVGGGIGSYNEQFF
j_gene: TRBJ1-4; abundance: few; v_gene: TRBV24-1; d_gene: TRBD1; CDR3nt: TGTGCCACCAGCCGGGACAGCGAAAAACTGTTTTTT; CDR3aa: CATSRDSEKLFF
j_gene: TRBJ1-2; abundance: many; v_gene: TRBV4-3; d_gene: NA; CDR3nt: TGCGCCAGCAGCCAAGTTGGCAGAGAATATGGCTACACCTTC; CDR3aa: CASSQVGREYGYTF
j_gene: TRBJ2-5; abundance: few; v_gene: TRBV3-1; d_gene: TRBD2; CDR3nt: TGTGCCAGCAGCCAACAAGGACTAGCGGGGCGCGAGACCCAGTACTTC; CDR3aa: CASSQQGLAGRETQYF
j_gene: TRBJ1-5; abundance: NA; v_gene: TRBV28; d_gene: NA; CDR3nt: TGTGCCAGCAGTTTAAGCAGGACAGTAAGCAATCAGCCCCAGCATTTT; CDR3aa: CASSLSRTVSNQPQHF
j_gene: TRBJ2-7; abundance: few; v_gene: TRBV21-1; d_gene: NA; CDR3nt: TGTGCCAGCAGCAAAGGGACGGACTCCTACGAGCAGTACTTC; CDR3aa: CASSKGTDSYEQYF
j_gene: TRBJ1-2; abundance: NA; v_gene: TRBV7-2; d_gene: NA; CDR3nt: TGTGCCAGCAGCTTATTCTACTCAGGGAGCACTAACTATGGCTACGCCTTC; CDR3aa: CASSLFYSGSTNYGYAF
j_gene: TRBJ2-1; abundance: few; v_gene: TRBV2; d_gene: TRBD1; CDR3nt: TGTGCCAGGATCCGGGACAGGGGGCAAGGCGAGCAGTTCTTC; CDR3aa: CARIRDRGQGEQFF
j_gene: TRBJ2-1; abundance: NA; v_gene: TRBV7-2; d_gene: NA; CDR3nt: TGTGCCAGCAGCTTAGCCCGGGTCAATGAGCAGTTCTTC; CDR3aa: CASSLARVNEQFF
j_gene: TRBJ2-5; abundance: NA; v_gene: TRBV7-2; d_gene: NA; CDR3nt: TGTGCCAGCAGCTTGGTAGCTGGAGGCTACCAAGAGACCCAGTACTTC; CDR3aa: CASSLVAGGYQETQYF
j_gene: TRBJ2-3; abundance: once; v_gene: TRBV2; d_gene: NA; CDR3nt: TGTGCCTGCCTTGGTGGGAGGACCCTCACAGATACGCAGTATTTT; CDR3aa: CACLGGRTLTDTQYF
j_gene: TRBJ2-3; abundance: once; v_gene: TRBV4-3; d_gene: NA; CDR3nt: TGCGCCAGCGGCCCCGCAGAGGGCACAGATACGCAGTATTTT; CDR3aa: CASGPAEGTDTQYF
j_gene: TRBJ2-1; abundance: NA; v_gene: TRBV5-1; d_gene: NA; CDR3nt: TGCGCCAGCAGCTTGTTGGTGCCAGGAGGGGCGGCCGTCAATGAGCAGTTCTTC; CDR3aa: CASSLLVPGGAAVNEQFF
j_gene: TRBJ2-7; abundance: NA; v_gene: TRBV13; d_gene: TRBD2; CDR3nt: TGTGCCAGCATTCAGCGCAGCGGGGATTCCTACGAGCAGTACTTC; CDR3aa: CASIQRSGDSYEQYF
j_gene: TRBJ1-6; abundance: few; v_gene: TRBV7-3; d_gene: TRBD1; CDR3nt: TGTGCCAGCAGCAAAGACAGGGGTGGTAATTCACCCCTCCACTTT; CDR3aa: CASSKDRGGNSPLHF
j_gene: TRBJ2-5; abundance: NA; v_gene: TRBV20-1; d_gene: NA; CDR3nt: TGCGGTGCTAGAGATGGCGGTCAAGAGACCCAGTACTTC; CDR3aa: CGARDGGQETQYF
j_gene: TRBJ1-2; abundance: NA; v_gene: TRBV3-1; d_gene: TRBD1; CDR3nt: TGTGCCAGCAGCCCAGGACAGGCAATCTATGGCTACACCTTC; CDR3aa: CASSPGQAIYGYTF
j_gene: TRBJ2-7; abundance: many; v_gene: TRBV4-3; d_gene: TRBD2; CDR3nt: TGCGCCAGCAGCCAAGAAGCGGGATACGAGCAGTACTTC; CDR3aa: CASSQEAGYEQYF
j_gene: TRBJ2-1; abundance: NA; v_gene: TRBV19; d_gene: NA; CDR3nt: TGTGCCAGTAGTGCGGCCCCAGAGAGCTCCTACAATGAGCAGTTCTTC; CDR3aa: CASSAAPESSYNEQFF
j_gene: TRBJ2-3; abundance: NA; v_gene: TRBV9; d_gene: TRBD2; CDR3nt: TGTGCCAGCAGCGTAAAAAGCGGGGGGGCGAGCACAGATACGCAGTATTTT; CDR3aa: CASSVKSGGASTDTQYF
j_gene: TRBJ1-6; abundance: NA; v_gene: TRBV2; d_gene: TRBD1; CDR3nt: TGTGCCAGCGGGGGGGTGACAGGGAATAATTCACCCCTCCACTTT; CDR3aa: CASGGVTGNNSPLHF
j_gene: TRBJ2-1; abundance: NA; v_gene: TRBV6-1; d_gene: NA; CDR3nt: TGTGCCAGCACCCAGACTAGGAGGGGGCCTGGGCGGCGGGCGTACAATGAGCAGTTCTTC; CDR3aa: CASTQTRRGPGRRAYNEQFF
j_gene: TRBJ2-3; abundance: NA; v_gene: TRBV29-1; d_gene: NA; CDR3nt: TGCAGCGTGGATTCATCAGGGAGGTGGCGCACAGATACGCAGTATTTT; CDR3aa: CSVDSSGRWRTDTQYF
j_gene: TRBJ1-2; abundance: few; v_gene: TRBV20-1; d_gene: NA; CDR3nt: TGCAGTGCTTTCCGGACAGTTTTCTATGGCTACACCTTC; CDR3aa: CSAFRTVFYGYTF
j_gene: TRBJ1-2; abundance: NA; v_gene: TRBV29-1; d_gene: TRBD1; CDR3nt: TGCAGCGTAAGCGGGGAGGGGGCTTATGGCTACACCTTC; CDR3aa: CSVSGEGAYGYTF
j_gene: TRBJ2-5; abundance: few; v_gene: TRBV7-2; d_gene: TRBD1; CDR3nt: TGTGCCAGCAGCCCCGGGGACAGGGCCCAGTACTTC; CDR3aa: CASSPGDRAQYF
j_gene: TRBJ1-1; abundance: NA; v_gene: TRBV29-1; d_gene: TRBD1; CDR3nt: TGCAGCGTTGAATATAGACAGGGGGCGCGGGACACTGAAGCTTTCTTT; CDR3aa: CSVEYRQGARDTEAFF
j_gene: TRBJ2-5; abundance: NA; v_gene: TRBV5-1; d_gene: NA; CDR3nt: TGCGCCAGCAGCTTAATTTCGGCAGGGGTTCCCCAAGAGACCCAGTACTTC; CDR3aa: CASSLISAGVPQETQYF
j_gene: TRBJ1-2; abundance: NA; v_gene: TRBV5-1; d_gene: NA; CDR3nt: TGCGCCAGCAGCTTGGACAATTCCTATGGCTACACCTTC; CDR3aa: CASSLDNSYGYTF
j_gene: TRBJ2-1; abundance: many; v_gene: TRBV9; d_gene: NA; CDR3nt: TGTGCCAGCAGCGTAGTATTGGAGGCGGTTGGCTACAATGAGCAGTTCTTC; CDR3aa: CASSVVLEAVGYNEQFF
j_gene: TRBJ2-1; abundance: few; v_gene: TRBV11-2; d_gene: TRBD1; CDR3nt: TGTGCCAGCAGCTTAAGACAGGGGGCGAGATCCTACAATGAGCAGTTCTTC; CDR3aa: CASSLRQGARSYNEQFF
j_gene: TRBJ2-5; abundance: few; v_gene: TRBV7-2; d_gene: TRBD2; CDR3nt: TGTGCCAGCAGCTTAGCCCCCCCGGTGGGACTAGCGGGGGGCAAACAAGAGACCCAGTACTTC; CDR3aa: CASSLAPPVGLAGGKQETQYF
j_gene: TRBJ1-2; abundance: few; v_gene: TRBV3-1; d_gene: NA; CDR3nt: TGTGCCAGCAGCCAAGTCGTCGGGGGCTACACCTTC; CDR3aa: CASSQVVGGYTF
j_gene: TRBJ2-1; abundance: few; v_gene: TRBV10-3; d_gene: NA; CDR3nt: TGTGCCATCAGTGAGGGGCAGGGAGCCTACAATGAGCAGTTCTTC; CDR3aa: CAISEGQGAYNEQFF
j_gene: TRBJ2-7; abundance: few; v_gene: TRBV7-2; d_gene: NA; CDR3nt: TGTGCCAGCAGCTCTCTAGCCCACGAGCAGTACTTC; CDR3aa: CASSSLAHEQYF
j_gene: TRBJ1-5; abundance: NA; v_gene: TRBV2; d_gene: NA; CDR3nt: TGTTGCACATGCTCGGGGATCGGTCAGCCCCAGCATTTT; CDR3aa: CCTCSGIGQPQHF
j_gene: TRBJ2-3; abundance: NA; v_gene: TRBV5-1; d_gene: NA; CDR3nt: TGCGCCAGCAGCTTGGGGGACTCAGCAGATACGCAGTATTTT; CDR3aa: CASSLGDSADTQYF
j_gene: TRBJ2-7; abundance: NA; v_gene: TRBV7-6; d_gene: TRBD1; CDR3nt: TGTGCCAGCAGCTCTAAAGGGACAGGCTACGAGCAGTACTTC; CDR3aa: CASSSKGTGYEQYF
j_gene: TRBJ2-3; abundance: NA; v_gene: TRBV19; d_gene: NA; CDR3nt: TGTGCCAGTAGTATAGTGGGGAAGGATACGCAGTATTTT; CDR3aa: CASSIVGKDTQYF
j_gene: TRBJ2-5; abundance: few; v_gene: TRBV20-1; d_gene: TRBD2; CDR3nt: TGCAGTGCTGTACTAGCGGGGGGTAGGGGAGAGACCCAGTACTTC; CDR3aa: CSAVLAGGRGETQYF
j_gene: TRBJ2-1; abundance: once; v_gene: TRBV7-2; d_gene: TRBD2; CDR3nt: TGTGCCAGCAGCTCCGCCGGGACTAGGGTCTTAACTGAGCAGTTCTTC; CDR3aa: CASSSAGTRVLTEQFF
j_gene: TRBJ1-4; abundance: NA; v_gene: TRBV15; d_gene: NA; CDR3nt: TGTGCCACCAGCAATCCTCGGCAAGAGTGGGAAAAACTGTTTTTT; CDR3aa: CATSNPRQEWEKLFF
j_gene: TRBJ1-2; abundance: NA; v_gene: TRBV27; d_gene: NA; CDR3nt: TGTGCCAGCAGTTTATCTGGCAGGACTTATGGCTACACCTTC; CDR3aa: CASSLSGRTYGYTF
j_gene: TRBJ2-4; abundance: NA; v_gene: TRBV11-2; d_gene: NA; CDR3nt: TGTGCCAGCAGTGAGGGGGGGGGCCAGAACATTCAGTACTTC; CDR3aa: CASSEGGGQNIQYF
j_gene: TRBJ2-3; abundance: few; v_gene: TRBV7-2; d_gene: TRBD2; CDR3nt: TGTGCCGCGGGGGGGTACACAGATACGCAGTATTTT; CDR3aa: CAAGGYTDTQYF
j_gene: TRBJ2-3; abundance: NA; v_gene: TRBV10-1; d_gene: TRBD2; CDR3nt: TGCGCCATCCGGGGGGTTAGCACAGATACGCAGTATTTT; CDR3aa: CAIRGVSTDTQYF
j_gene: TRBJ2-1; abundance: NA; v_gene: TRBV5-5; d_gene: TRBD1; CDR3nt: TGTGCCAGCAGCTTGCCGTGGGACAGTTACAATGAGCAGTTCTTC; CDR3aa: CASSLPWDSYNEQFF
j_gene: TRBJ2-3; abundance: NA; v_gene: TRBV13; d_gene: TRBD2; CDR3nt: TGTGCCAGCAGCTCCCCCGGGACTAGCGGGGTGAGAACAGATACGCAGTATTTT; CDR3aa: CASSSPGTSGVRTDTQYF
j_gene: TRBJ1-1; abundance: NA; v_gene: TRBV10-2; d_gene: TRBD1; CDR3nt: TGCGCCAGCAGGGACAGGGGGTACACTGAAGCTTTCTTT; CDR3aa: CASRDRGYTEAFF
j_gene: TRBJ2-5; abundance: NA; v_gene: TRBV29-1; d_gene: NA; CDR3nt: TGCATCGTTGAAGAAGGGGCCGGGGAGACCCAGTACTTC; CDR3aa: CIVEEGAGETQYF
j_gene: TRBJ2-3; abundance: NA; v_gene: TRBV6-1; d_gene: NA; CDR3nt: TGTGCCAGCAGTGAAGCCGAGATGGGCTTTAGGACAGATACGCAGTATTTT; CDR3aa: CASSEAEMGFRTDTQYF
j_gene: TRBJ2-7; abundance: few; v_gene: TRBV12-3/TRBV12-4; d_gene: TRBD1; CDR3nt: TGTGCCAGCAGCCCCGGGACAGCAATGTACTTC; CDR3aa: CASSPGTAMYF
j_gene: TRBJ1-2; abundance: once; v_gene: TRBV28; d_gene: NA; CDR3nt: TGTGCCAGCAGTTTACCCAGACAGGACCACGTCTATGGCTACACCTTC; CDR3aa: CASSLPRQDHVYGYTF
j_gene: TRBJ2-3; abundance: NA; v_gene: TRBV7-9; d_gene: NA; CDR3nt: TGTGCCAGCAGCTTAGAAGCCCGGGCGCAGGAGGTGTCAGATACGCAGTATTTT; CDR3aa: CASSLEARAQEVSDTQYF
j_gene: TRBJ1-5; abundance: NA; v_gene: TRBV20-1; d_gene: NA; CDR3nt: TGCAGTGCTAGAACCGCAGGTAATAATCAGCCCCAGCATTTT; CDR3aa: CSARTAGNNQPQHF